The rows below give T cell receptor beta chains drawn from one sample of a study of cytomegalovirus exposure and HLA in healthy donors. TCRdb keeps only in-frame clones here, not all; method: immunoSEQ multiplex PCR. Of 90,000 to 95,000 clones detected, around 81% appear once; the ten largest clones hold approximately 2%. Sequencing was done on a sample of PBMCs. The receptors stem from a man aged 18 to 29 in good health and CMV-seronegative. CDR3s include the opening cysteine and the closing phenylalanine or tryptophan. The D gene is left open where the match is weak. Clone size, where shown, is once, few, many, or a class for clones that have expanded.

CDR3aa: CASGKKGRGDYNEQFF
CDR3nt: TGTGCCAGCGGTAAAAAAGGGCGGGGGGACTACAATGAGCAGTTCTTC
abundance: .
j_gene: TRBJ2-1
v_gene: TRBV9
d_gene: TRBD2

CDR3aa: CASSPGVSYGYTF
CDR3nt: TGTGCCAGCAGCCCAGGGGTTAGTTATGGCTACACCTTC
abundance: .
j_gene: TRBJ1-2
v_gene: TRBV2
d_gene: .

CDR3aa: CASSRGSATNEKLFF
CDR3nt: TGTGCCAGTAGTAGAGGTAGTGCAACTAATGAAAAACTGTTTTTT
abundance: .
j_gene: TRBJ1-4
v_gene: TRBV19
d_gene: .

CDR3aa: CASSTDRDTEAFF
CDR3nt: TGTGCCAGCAGCACGGACAGGGACACTGAAGCTTTCTTT
abundance: .
j_gene: TRBJ1-1
v_gene: TRBV11-3
d_gene: TRBD1

CDR3aa: CASSFLGTGNTEAFF
CDR3nt: TGTGCCAGCAGCTTTTTAGGGACAGGGAACACTGAAGCTTTCTTT
abundance: .
j_gene: TRBJ1-1
v_gene: TRBV11-2
d_gene: TRBD1

CDR3aa: CASSVKSPHKFEAFF
CDR3nt: TGTGCCAGCAGCGTTAAAAGTCCCCACAAATTCGAAGCTTTCTTT
abundance: .
j_gene: TRBJ1-1
v_gene: TRBV9
d_gene: .

CDR3aa: CASSVGGGRGVYEQYF
CDR3nt: TGTGCCAGCAGCGTAGGGGGGGGACGGGGGGTTTACGAGCAGTACTTC
abundance: .
j_gene: TRBJ2-7
v_gene: TRBV9
d_gene: TRBD2

CDR3aa: CASSVEYGYTF
CDR3nt: TGTGCCAGCAGTGTGGAGTATGGCTACACCTTC
abundance: .
j_gene: TRBJ1-2
v_gene: TRBV6-1
d_gene: .

CDR3aa: CSVQWAAGLAGQRVQFF
CDR3nt: TGCAGCGTTCAGTGGGCAGCCGGACTAGCGGGGCAGCGGGTGCAGTTCTTC
abundance: .
j_gene: TRBJ2-1
v_gene: TRBV29-1
d_gene: TRBD2

CDR3aa: CASSQDPGRGNEQFF
CDR3nt: TGTGCCAGCAGCCAAGATCCTGGGAGGGGGAATGAGCAGTTCTTC
abundance: once
j_gene: TRBJ2-1
v_gene: TRBV4-2
d_gene: .

CDR3aa: CASSPLGQLLSTDTQYF
CDR3nt: TGTGCCAGCAGCCCTCTGGGACAGCTTCTTAGCACAGATACGCAGTATTTT
abundance: .
j_gene: TRBJ2-3
v_gene: TRBV14
d_gene: TRBD1

CDR3aa: CAGQQKLGTEAFF
CDR3nt: TGTGCCGGGCAACAGAAATTAGGCACTGAAGCTTTCTTT
abundance: .
j_gene: TRBJ1-1
v_gene: TRBV30
d_gene: .

CDR3aa: CASSPGTVDTQYF
CDR3nt: TGCGCCAGCAGCCCGGGGACTGTTGATACGCAGTATTTT
abundance: .
j_gene: TRBJ2-3
v_gene: TRBV5-1
d_gene: .

CDR3aa: CATSRGREARNQPQHF
CDR3nt: TGTGCCACCAGCAGGGGCAGGGAGGCCCGCAATCAGCCCCAGCATTTT
abundance: .
j_gene: TRBJ1-5
v_gene: TRBV15
d_gene: .

CDR3aa: CASSYHGGVEAFF
CDR3nt: TGTGCCAGCAGCTACCACGGAGGCGTAGAAGCTTTCTTT
abundance: .
j_gene: TRBJ1-1
v_gene: TRBV7-9
d_gene: .